Sequencing of this T cell receptor (beta chain) was carried out in a study of blood T cell repertoires in COVID-19. Clones were sequenced by immunoSEQ multiplex PCR, and TCRdb holds only the in-frame ones, with some missing. Of around 60,000 clones in the sample, 86% were seen once. Germline V CDR1 and CDR2: LNHNV, YYDKDF (reference sequence). With V trimmed by 4 bases and J by 2 bases, 7 bases remained unmatched. The CDR3 has 16 amino acids. The clonotype originates from a woman aged 80 or older with acute or convalescent COVID-19. This rearrangement joins TRBV15 to TRBJ2-5; 10 nucleotides line up with TRBD2. The source material was peripheral blood. The CDR3 region has the DNA TGTGCCACCAGCACACGAGGACTAGCGGCACAAGAGACCCAGTACTTC. This gives the protein CATSTRGLAAQETQYF.